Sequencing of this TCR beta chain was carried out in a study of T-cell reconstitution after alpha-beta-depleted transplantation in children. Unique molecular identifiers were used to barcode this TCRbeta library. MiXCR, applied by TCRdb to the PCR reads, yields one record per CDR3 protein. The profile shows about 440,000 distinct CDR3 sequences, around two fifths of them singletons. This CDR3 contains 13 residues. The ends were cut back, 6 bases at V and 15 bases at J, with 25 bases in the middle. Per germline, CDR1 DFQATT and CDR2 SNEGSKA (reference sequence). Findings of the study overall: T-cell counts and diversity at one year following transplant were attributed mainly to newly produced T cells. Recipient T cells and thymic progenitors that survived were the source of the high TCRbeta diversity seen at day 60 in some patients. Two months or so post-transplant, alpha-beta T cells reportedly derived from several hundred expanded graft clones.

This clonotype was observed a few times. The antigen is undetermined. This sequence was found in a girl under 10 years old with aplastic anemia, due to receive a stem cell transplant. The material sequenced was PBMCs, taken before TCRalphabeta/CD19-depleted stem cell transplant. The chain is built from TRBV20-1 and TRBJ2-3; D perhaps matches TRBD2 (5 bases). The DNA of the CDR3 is TGCAGTGCCGGCCGAACCCTAGCATTAGGTCATTATTTT. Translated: CSAGRTLALGHYF.